This T cell receptor beta chain was found in a study of Ad26.COV2.S vaccination and SARS-CoV-2 variants. On the study more broadly: Intramuscularly, Ad26.COV2.S was given either once or twice, 56 days apart.

Trimming took 0 bases from V and 5 from J; bases not matched to a gene: 17. CDR3 size: 21 residues. CDR1 is LNHNV and CDR2 is YYDKDF in the germline V gene (reference sequence). This clone was detected only once. Specified treatment: roughly 19 received Ad26.COV2.S at low or high dose, single or two shots; about 5 received placebo; per-sample allocation not given. Collection of samples fell on day 63 after the first vaccine or placebo injection. An 18-55-year-old adult in Boston served as donor. Some clones are missing from TCRdb's copy, which holds only in-frame ones; the method was immunoSEQ multiplex PCR. This repertoire shows roughly 400,000 clones, about 90% found once; its top ten account for under 2%.

The sequencing here drew on peripheral blood, taken in a trial of Ad26.COV2.S vaccine versus placebo. V usage is TRBV15 and J usage is TRBJ2-5; 14 bases align to TRBD2. The TCR originated in a person between 18 and 60 years old who received the Ad26.COV2.S COVID-19 vaccine or a placebo. CDR3 sequence (DNA): TGTGCCACCAGCAGAGATATTAGTCCGTCCGGACTAGCGGGGGGTCGGGAGACCCAGTACTTC. Protein sequence: CATSRDISPSGLAGGRETQYF.